This T cell receptor (beta chain) was captured in a study of blood T cell repertoires in COVID-19. On the study more broadly: Spain, Italy and the United States supplied samples that represented acute and convalescent COVID-19. Nucleic acid was either cDNA or gDNA, and it came from T cells, B-cell-depleted T cells, or PBMCs.

Source study methods: Using reference gene primer amplification, nucleated cell counts were estimated. Sequencing used immunoSEQ multiplex PCR; TCRdb keeps in-frame clones, though not all of them. D and trimming come from the DNA, and the V and J calls and clone size come from that table. Of 150,000 to 200,000 clones in the sample, more than 85% were seen once. In germline, CDR1 is LGHNA, CDR2 YSLEER. Trimming took off 1 base at V and 5 bases at J, with 6 bases between the two ends. CDR3 length equals 13 residues. Source material: peripheral blood. The receptor comes from a man aged 65 to 85 with active or convalescent COVID-19. The V gene is TRBV4-3, the J gene TRBJ2-1, with D tentatively TRBD1 (5 bases). Here the CDR3 reads CASSQVRDNEQFF. The DNA of the CDR3 is TGCGCCAGCAGCCAAGTCAGGGACAATGAGCAGTTCTTC.